The present entry profiles one TCR beta chain with its context. What this receptor recognizes is not known. Per-base qualities were not stored, and no clone one base away is much larger. These data belong to a study of T-cell reconstitution after alpha-beta-depleted transplantation in children (TCRdb year 2016). Background on the whole study: Using TCR repertoire profiling, the study followed T-cell immune reconstitution in a quantitative way in children after TCRalphabeta/CD19-depleted allogeneic hematopoietic cell transplantation.

Preparation of the library involved PCR. Sequenced on an Illumina HiSeq 2500. TCR library preparation used molecular barcoding, with unique molecular identifiers applied to normalize quantification of the TCRbeta repertoire. TCRdb reworked the public reads: Q25 trimming with fastp, MiXCR clone assembly, productive beta chains retained. CDR3 protein sequences are deduplicated, and each keeps its most common genes and DNA. This sample gives around 670,000 distinct CDR3 sequences in total; about 12% of them show up just once. The top ten constitute about 0.79% of the sample. General conclusions and limits of the study: Over subsequent months, a decline in hyperexpanded clone frequencies was noted, and after one year, T-cell counts and TCRbeta diversity were mostly ascribed to newly produced T cells. The apparently early recovery of alphabetaT-cell counts about two months after transplant reportedly depended on only several hundred rapidly expanded clones that came from non-depleted graft cells. In some patients, high TCRbeta diversity at day 60 was attributed to recipient T cells and intrathymic progenitors that had survived conditioning.

A distance of 21 bases separates the germline ends of V and J, which lose 3 bases and 10 bases respectively. Including the terminal cysteine and phenylalanine, the CDR3 comprises 15 residues. Only CDR3 DNA remains: 45 bases, in frame from the first base. Looking up the germline V gene (reference sequence) yields CDR1 LGHDT and CDR2 YNNKEL. This specimen's treatment or condition label, interpreted: allogeneic hematopoietic cell transplantation with graft depleted of TCRalphabeta T cells and CD19 B cells. The transplant recipients were children given TCRalphabeta/CD19-depleted allogeneic hematopoietic cell grafts.

The receptor was derived from a girl aged 2 to 10 with congenital amegakaryocytic thrombocytopenia, due to receive a stem cell transplant. The source was PBMCs, collected before TCRalphabeta/CD19-depleted stem cell transplant. The rearranged segments are TRBV3-1 and TRBJ1-1; D gene: possibly TRBD1, on 6 matching bases. The CDR3 region reads CASSHHNRARGGAFF. DNA sequence: TGTGCCAGCAGCCACCACAACAGGGCCCGAGGGGGAGCTTTCTTT.